The entry that follows covers one TCR beta chain sequence. This specimen belongs to a study of T-cell memory formation after mild COVID-19. Study-wide background: There were largely donor-specific TCR clusters.

UMIs and sample barcodes were carried by the TCR alpha and TCR beta cDNA libraries that 5'RACE produced using constant-segment primers. TCRdb ran MiXCR on the 5' RACE reads and lists one entry per CDR3 protein. The sample includes about half a million distinct CDR3 sequences, over 15% of them seen just once. The CDR3 has 16 residues. V was shortened by 5 bases and J by 3 bases, with 19 bases between the two germline ends. CDR1 is LGHDT and CDR2 is YNNKEL in the germline V gene (reference sequence). The sequencing sample was made of PBMCs or a T cell subset sorted from them (not recorded which). The receptor comes from an adult woman who had mild COVID-19 (a few samples of this study predate the infection). Cell type and time point are not known. The V and J genes are TRBV3-1 and TRBJ1-1; D perhaps matches TRBD1 (6 bases). In DNA, the CDR3 is TGTGCCAGCAGCGACCCGGGGGGGGCGCAGGACACTGAAGCTTTCTTT. It specifies CASSDPGGAQDTEAFF.